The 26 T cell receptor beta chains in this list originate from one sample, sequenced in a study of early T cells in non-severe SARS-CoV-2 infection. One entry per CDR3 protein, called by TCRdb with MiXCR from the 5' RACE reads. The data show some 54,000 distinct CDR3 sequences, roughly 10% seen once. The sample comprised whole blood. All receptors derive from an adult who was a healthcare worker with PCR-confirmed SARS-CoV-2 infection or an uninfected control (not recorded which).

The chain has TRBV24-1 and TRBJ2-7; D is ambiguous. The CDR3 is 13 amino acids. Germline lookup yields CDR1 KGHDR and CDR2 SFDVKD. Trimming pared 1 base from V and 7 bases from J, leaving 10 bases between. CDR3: CATSDFGIEEQYF. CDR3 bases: TGTGCCACCAGTGATTTTGGGATCGAGGAGCAGTACTTC.

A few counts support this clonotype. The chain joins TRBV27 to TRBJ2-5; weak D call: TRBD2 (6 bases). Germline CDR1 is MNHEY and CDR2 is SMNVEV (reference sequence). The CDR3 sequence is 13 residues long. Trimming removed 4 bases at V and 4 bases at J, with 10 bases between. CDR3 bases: TGTGCCAGCAGTTACGGGGGACGAGAGACCCAGTACTTC. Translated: CASSYGGRETQYF.

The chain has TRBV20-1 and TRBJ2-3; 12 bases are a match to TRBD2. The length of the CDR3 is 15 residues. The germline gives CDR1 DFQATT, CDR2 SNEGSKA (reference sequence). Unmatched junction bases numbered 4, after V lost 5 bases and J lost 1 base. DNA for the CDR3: TGCAGTGCTTACAGACTAGCGGGAGGCACAGATACGCAGTATTTT. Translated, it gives CSAYRLAGGTDTQYF.

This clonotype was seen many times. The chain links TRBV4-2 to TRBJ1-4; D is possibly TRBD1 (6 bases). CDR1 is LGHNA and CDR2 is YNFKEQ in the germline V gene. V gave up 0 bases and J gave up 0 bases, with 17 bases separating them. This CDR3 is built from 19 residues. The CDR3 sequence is CASSQEGGAGQSTNEKLFF. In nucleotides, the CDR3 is TGTGCCAGCAGCCAAGAAGGGGGGGCAGGGCAGTCAACTAATGAAAAACTGTTTTTT.

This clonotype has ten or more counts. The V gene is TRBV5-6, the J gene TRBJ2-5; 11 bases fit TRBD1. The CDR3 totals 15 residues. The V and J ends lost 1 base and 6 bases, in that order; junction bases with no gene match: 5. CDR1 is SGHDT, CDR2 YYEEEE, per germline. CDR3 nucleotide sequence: TGTGCCAGCAGCTTGCTCGGGACAGGGGGAAAGACCCAGTACTTC. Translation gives CASSLLGTGGKTQYF.

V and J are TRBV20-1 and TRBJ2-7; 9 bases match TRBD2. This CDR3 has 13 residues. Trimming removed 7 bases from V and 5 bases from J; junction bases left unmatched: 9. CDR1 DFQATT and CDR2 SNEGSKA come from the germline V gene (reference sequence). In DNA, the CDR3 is TGCAGTGTCCTGCAGCGGGGGGACAACGAGCAGTACTTC. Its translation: CSVLQRGDNEQYF.

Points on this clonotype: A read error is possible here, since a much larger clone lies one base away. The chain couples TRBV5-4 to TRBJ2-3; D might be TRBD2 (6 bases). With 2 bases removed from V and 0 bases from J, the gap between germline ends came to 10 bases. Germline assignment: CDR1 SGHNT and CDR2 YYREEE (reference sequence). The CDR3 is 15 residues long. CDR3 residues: CASSFGGKSTDTQYF. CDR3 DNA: TGTGCCAGCAGCTTTGGCGGGAAAAGCACAGATACGCAGTATTTT.

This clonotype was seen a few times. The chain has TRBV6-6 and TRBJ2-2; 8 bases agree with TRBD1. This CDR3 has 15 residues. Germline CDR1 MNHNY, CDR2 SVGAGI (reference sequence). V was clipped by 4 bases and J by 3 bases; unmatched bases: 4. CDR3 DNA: TGTGCCAGCAGTTCGGACAGGGAGGACACCGGGGAGCTGTTTTTT. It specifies CASSSDREDTGELFF.

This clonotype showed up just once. The CDR3 nucleotides read TGCGCCAGCAGCCAAGGGGTGCCTCCCTACGAGCAGTACTTC. Translating gives CASSQGVPPYEQYF. The rearrangement joins TRBV4-3 to TRBJ2-7, with no clear D. This CDR3 is built from 14 residues. The germline V gene has CDR1 LGHNA and CDR2 YSLEER. V lost 1 base and J lost 2, with 9 bases in between.

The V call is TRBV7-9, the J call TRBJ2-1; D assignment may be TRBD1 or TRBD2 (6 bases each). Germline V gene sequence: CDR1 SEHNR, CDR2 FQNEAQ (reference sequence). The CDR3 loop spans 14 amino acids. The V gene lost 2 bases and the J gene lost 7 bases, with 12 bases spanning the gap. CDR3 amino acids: CASSLRGARNEQFF. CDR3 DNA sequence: TGTGCCAGCAGCTTAAGGGGGGCGAGGAATGAGCAGTTCTTC.

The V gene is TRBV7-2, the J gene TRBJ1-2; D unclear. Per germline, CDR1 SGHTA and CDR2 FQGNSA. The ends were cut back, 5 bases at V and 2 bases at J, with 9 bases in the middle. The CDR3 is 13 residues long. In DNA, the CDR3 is TGTGCCAGCAGCCCCCAGATAAACTATGGCTACACCTTC. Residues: CASSPQINYGYTF.

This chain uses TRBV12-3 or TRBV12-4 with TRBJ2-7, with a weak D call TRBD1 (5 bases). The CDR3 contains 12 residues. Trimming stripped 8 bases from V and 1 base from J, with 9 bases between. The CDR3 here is CASSGQSYEQYF. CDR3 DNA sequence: TGTGCCAGCTCAGGACAATCCTACGAGCAGTACTTC.

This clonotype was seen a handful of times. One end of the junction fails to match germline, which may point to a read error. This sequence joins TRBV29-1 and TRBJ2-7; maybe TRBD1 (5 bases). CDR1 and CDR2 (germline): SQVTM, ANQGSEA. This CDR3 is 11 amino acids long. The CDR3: CSVKDRNEQYF. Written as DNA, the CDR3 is TGCAGCGTTAAAGACAGAAACGAGCAGTACTTC.

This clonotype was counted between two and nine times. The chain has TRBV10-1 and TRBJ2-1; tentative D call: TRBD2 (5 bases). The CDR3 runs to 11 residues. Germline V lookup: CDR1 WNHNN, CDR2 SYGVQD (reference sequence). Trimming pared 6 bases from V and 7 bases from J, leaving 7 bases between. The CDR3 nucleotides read TGCGCCAGCAGGAGAGGGAATGAGCAGTTCTTC. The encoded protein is CASRRGNEQFF.

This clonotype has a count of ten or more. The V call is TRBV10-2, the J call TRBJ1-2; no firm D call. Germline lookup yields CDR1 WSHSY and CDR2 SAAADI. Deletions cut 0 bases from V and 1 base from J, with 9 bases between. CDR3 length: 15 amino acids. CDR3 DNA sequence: TGCGCCAGCAGTGAGTCGGCAGGAGTTAACTATGGCTACACCTTC. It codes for CASSESAGVNYGYTF.

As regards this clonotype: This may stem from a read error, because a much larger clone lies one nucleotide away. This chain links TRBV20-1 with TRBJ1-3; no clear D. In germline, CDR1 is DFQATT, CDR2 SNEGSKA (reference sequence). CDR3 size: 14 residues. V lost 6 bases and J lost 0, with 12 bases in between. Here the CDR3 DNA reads TGCAGTGCCAAACCCCCCAACTCTGGAAACACCATATATTTT. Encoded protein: CSAKPPNSGNTIYF.

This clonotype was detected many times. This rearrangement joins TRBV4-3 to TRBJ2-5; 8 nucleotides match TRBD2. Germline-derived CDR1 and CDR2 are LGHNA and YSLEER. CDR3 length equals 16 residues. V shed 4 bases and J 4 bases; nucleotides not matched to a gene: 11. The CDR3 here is CASSPGSSGSAETQYF. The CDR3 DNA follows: TGCGCCAGCAGCCCCGGGTCCAGCGGGAGTGCAGAGACCCAGTACTTC.

The CDR3 coding sequence is TGCGCCAGCAGCCCGGGACAAGGAAGTTATCAGCCCCAGCATTTT. This codes for CASSPGQGSYQPQHF. The chain links TRBV5-1 to TRBJ1-5; maybe TRBD1 (6 bases). The germline gives CDR1 SGHRS, CDR2 YFSETQ. Trimming took off 4 bases at V and 5 bases at J, with 16 bases between the two ends. The CDR3 is made up of 15 amino acids. Using reference TRBV5-1 and TRBJ1-5 for the parts outside the CDR3, the full variable domain is KAGVTQTPRYLIKTRGQQVTLSCSPISGHRSVSWYQQTPGQGLQFLFEYFSETQRNKGNFPGRFSGRQFSNSRSEMNVSTLELGDSALYLCASSPGQGSYQPQHFGDGTRLSIL.

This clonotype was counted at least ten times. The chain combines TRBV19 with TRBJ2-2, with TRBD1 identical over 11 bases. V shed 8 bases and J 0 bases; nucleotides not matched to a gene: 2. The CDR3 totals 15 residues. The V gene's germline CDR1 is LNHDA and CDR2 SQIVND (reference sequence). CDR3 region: CASGQGATNTGELFF. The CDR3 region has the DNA TGTGCCAGTGGACAGGGGGCTACGAACACCGGGGAGCTGTTTTTT.

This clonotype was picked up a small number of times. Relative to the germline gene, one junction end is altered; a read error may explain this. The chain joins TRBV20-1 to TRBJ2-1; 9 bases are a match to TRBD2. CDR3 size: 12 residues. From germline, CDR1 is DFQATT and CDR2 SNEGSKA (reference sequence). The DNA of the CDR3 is TGCAGTCCCAGCGGGAGGTGGAATGGGCAGTTCTTC. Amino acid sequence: CSPSGRWNGQFF.

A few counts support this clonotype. DNA of the CDR3: TGTGCCAGCAGCCATGATCGGGGGACCCAGTACTTC. Translation gives CASSHDRGTQYF. The genes are TRBV3-1 and TRBJ2-5; perhaps TRBD2 as D (5 bases). CDR3 length: 12 amino acids. Trimming cost V 3 bases and J 7 bases, with 9 bases left between them. Germline assignment: CDR1 LGHDT and CDR2 YNNKEL (reference sequence).

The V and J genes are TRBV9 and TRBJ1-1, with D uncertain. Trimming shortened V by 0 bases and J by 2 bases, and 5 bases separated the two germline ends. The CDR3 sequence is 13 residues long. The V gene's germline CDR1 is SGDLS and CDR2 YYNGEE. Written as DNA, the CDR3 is TGTGCCAGCAGCGTAGGCAGAAACACTGAAGCTTTCTTT. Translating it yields CASSVGRNTEAFF.

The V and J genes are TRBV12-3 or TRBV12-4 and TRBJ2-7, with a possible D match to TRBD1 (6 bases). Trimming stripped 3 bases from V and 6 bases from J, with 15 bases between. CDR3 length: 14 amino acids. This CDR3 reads CASSLAGGQGEQYF. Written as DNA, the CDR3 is TGTGCCAGCAGTTTGGCTGGGGGCCAGGGCGAGCAGTACTTC.

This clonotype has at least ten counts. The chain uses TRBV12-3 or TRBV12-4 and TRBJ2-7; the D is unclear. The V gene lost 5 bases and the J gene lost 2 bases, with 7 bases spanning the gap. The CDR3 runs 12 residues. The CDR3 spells CASSQSPYEQYF. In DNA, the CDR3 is TGTGCCAGCAGTCAGTCTCCCTACGAGCAGTACTTC.

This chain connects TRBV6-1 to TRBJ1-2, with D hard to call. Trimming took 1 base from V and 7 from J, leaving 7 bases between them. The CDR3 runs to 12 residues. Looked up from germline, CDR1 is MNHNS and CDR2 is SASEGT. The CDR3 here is CASSEGRFGYTF. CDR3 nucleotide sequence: TGTGCCAGCAGTGAAGGCCGATTTGGCTACACCTTC.

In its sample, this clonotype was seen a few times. Here the CDR3 reads CASSGPGLAGNEQFF. As DNA, the CDR3 is TGTGCCAGCAGCGGACCGGGACTAGCGGGCAATGAGCAGTTCTTC. This chain joins TRBV9 and TRBJ2-1, with 12 bases aligning to TRBD2. Per the germline V gene, CDR1 is SGDLS and CDR2 is YYNGEE. The CDR3 is 15 amino acids. V lost 3 bases, J lost 6 bases, and 4 bases stayed unmatched.